A single sample gave rise to the 2 T cell receptor beta chains below, sequenced in a study of blood T cell repertoires in COVID-19. Profiling relied on immunoSEQ multiplex PCR, and the TCRdb table lists in-frame clones only, not all of them. The sample lists roughly 350,000 clones, around 85% seen once, with 3.5% to 4% in the top ten. Sequenced input: peripheral blood. The receptor source for this set is a woman younger than 30 with acute or convalescent COVID-19.

This chain uses TRBV19 with TRBJ1-2, with 7 bases identical to TRBD1. The CDR3 totals 13 residues. Germline V gives CDR1 LNHDA, CDR2 SQIVND (reference sequence). Trimming at V came to 5 bases and at J to 4 bases, leaving 4 bases not matched to a gene. The CDR3 DNA reads as TGTGCCAGTAGTGAACAGGGGCCCTATGGCTACACCTTC. This encodes CASSEQGPYGYTF.

V gene TRBV13 combines with J gene TRBJ2-3, with 8 bases lining up with TRBD2. Trimming took 2 bases from V and 2 from J; bases not matched to a gene: 6. This CDR3 is 16 amino acids long. Germline V gene data show CDR1 as PRHDT and CDR2 as FYEKMQ (reference sequence). The CDR3: CASSLRTSRDTDTQYF. The CDR3 nucleotides are TGTGCCAGCAGCTTACGGACTAGCAGAGACACAGATACGCAGTATTTT.